These T cell receptor beta chains were read from a single sample in a study of control samples from healthy donors and cancer patients. TCRdb's copy holds only in-frame clones and misses some; the assay was immunoSEQ multiplex PCR. Seen here are about 55,000 clones, around 95% observed once, and the top ten hold 2% to 2.5%. The sequencing input was blood. These receptors were obtained from a man aged 25 to 40 in good health. The CDR3 runs from the conserved cysteine through the conserved F or W. D genes are given only for firm matches. Expanded clones get a size class; other rows say once, few or many, or leave the size out.

J gene,clone size,D gene,V gene,CDR3 protein,CDR3 DNA
TRBJ2-7,NA,NA,TRBV7-3,CASSLRQAVGYEQYF,TGTGCCAGCAGCTTAAGACAGGCGGTGGGGTACGAGCAGTACTTC
TRBJ2-3,NA,TRBD2,TRBV4-2,CASSQAAGGATDTQYF,TGTGCCAGCAGCCAAGCAGCGGGAGGGGCGACAGATACGCAGTATTTT
TRBJ2-7,NA,NA,TRBV5-4,CASSLAGGTSSYEQYF,TGTGCCAGCAGCTTGGCAGGTGGGACGAGCTCCTACGAGCAGTACTTC
TRBJ1-1,NA,NA,TRBV15,CATTTAWDTEAFF,TGTGCCACCACCACAGCCTGGGACACTGAAGCTTTCTTT
TRBJ2-1,NA,TRBD2,TRBV2,CASSEATGAGHEQFF,TGTGCCAGCAGTGAAGCCACGGGAGCGGGACATGAGCAGTTCTTC
TRBJ1-5,NA,NA,TRBV28,CASSSPHTGQPQHF,TGTGCCAGCAGTTCGCCCCATACAGGTCAGCCCCAGCATTTT
TRBJ1-2,once,NA,TRBV7-8,CASSFQGRQGGVGYTF,TGTGCCAGCAGCTTCCAGGGGAGGCAGGGAGGTGTGGGCTACACCTTC
TRBJ2-2,NA,TRBD2,TRBV27,CASSFGLAGPTGELFF,TGTGCCAGCAGTTTTGGACTAGCGGGACCAACCGGGGAGCTGTTTTTT
TRBJ2-5,NA,TRBD2,TRBV19,CASTRRGGETQYF,TGTGCCAGTACCCGTCGGGGGGGAGAGACCCAGTACTTC
TRBJ2-1,NA,NA,TRBV21-1,CASSKVCPSGSSNNEQFF,TGTGCCAGCAGCAAAGTATGTCCTAGCGGGAGCTCTAACAATGAGCAGTTCTTC
TRBJ2-3,once,NA,TRBV24-1,CATQETDTQYF,TGTGCCACTCAGGAGACAGATACGCAGTATTTT
TRBJ2-7,NA,NA,TRBV6-1,CASSEAPAGSSYEQYF,TGTGCCAGCAGTGAAGCGCCGGCAGGGAGCTCCTACGAGCAGTACTTC
TRBJ2-7,NA,NA,TRBV15,CATSRDHRGSYEQYF,TGTGCCACCAGCAGAGATCATAGGGGCTCCTACGAGCAGTACTTC
TRBJ2-7,NA,NA,TRBV7-2,CASSSPGWDEQYF,TGTGCCAGCAGCTCTCCGGGGTGGGACGAGCAGTACTTC
TRBJ1-6,NA,NA,TRBV6-4,CASKLASSYNSPLHF,TGTGCCAGCAAACTAGCAAGCTCCTATAATTCACCCCTCCACTTT
TRBJ2-7,NA,NA,TRBV5-1,CASSIGLVAEQYF,TGCGCCAGCAGCATAGGACTCGTAGCCGAGCAGTACTTC
TRBJ2-1,NA,TRBD2,TRBV3-1/TRBV3-2,CASSQELAGWYGYNEQFF,TGTGCCAGCAGCCAAGAACTAGCGGGATGGTATGGGTACAATGAGCAGTTCTTC
TRBJ2-1,once,NA,TRBV6-2/TRBV6-3,CASSYGRGGNEQFF,TGTGCCAGCAGTTACGGGAGGGGGGGGAATGAGCAGTTCTTC
TRBJ2-7,NA,NA,TRBV27,CASSALGTNAYEQYF,TGTGCCAGCAGTGCTTTGGGGACGAACGCCTACGAGCAGTACTTC
TRBJ2-7,NA,NA,TRBV7-9,CASSPRPYEQYF,TGTGCCAGCAGCCCTAGGCCCTACGAGCAGTACTTC
TRBJ1-4,once,TRBD1,TRBV18,CASSRTGSSDEKLFF,TGTGCCAGCTCGCGGACAGGGTCTTCGGATGAAAAACTGTTTTTT
TRBJ1-1,NA,NA,TRBV7-2,CASSLGSVNTEAFF,TGTGCCAGCAGCCTTGGGTCGGTGAACACTGAAGCTTTCTTT
TRBJ1-1,NA,NA,TRBV6-1,CASSEEAGANTEAFF,TGTGCCAGCAGTGAAGAAGCAGGGGCCAACACTGAAGCTTTCTTT
TRBJ2-7,NA,TRBD2,TRBV13,CASSLEAGVKYEQYF,TGTGCCAGCAGCTTAGAGGCGGGAGTTAAGTACGAGCAGTACTTC
TRBJ1-4,NA,NA,TRBV10-3,CAISEAVTTNEKLFF,TGTGCCATCAGTGAAGCGGTGACAACTAATGAAAAACTGTTTTTT
TRBJ2-7,NA,TRBD1,TRBV6-5,CASSLRTGNSYEQYF,TGTGCCAGCAGCCTCCGGACAGGGAACTCCTACGAGCAGTACTTC
TRBJ2-3,NA,TRBD2,TRBV20-1,CSASRGLAGSDTQYF,TGCAGTGCTAGTAGAGGACTAGCGGGCTCAGATACGCAGTATTTT
TRBJ1-6,NA,NA,TRBV6-5,CASRPGRMNSPLHF,TGTGCCAGCAGACCGGGACGGATGAATTCACCCCTCCACTTT
TRBJ1-1,NA,NA,TRBV6-5,CASWWGVEAFF,TGTGCCAGTTGGTGGGGCGTAGAAGCTTTCTTT
TRBJ1-2,NA,TRBD1,TRBV4-1,CASSLATGTSNYGYTF,TGCGCCAGCAGCCTCGCGACAGGGACCTCTAACTATGGCTACACCTTC
TRBJ2-3,NA,NA,TRBV7-8,CASSLALGRGDTDTQYF,TGTGCCAGCAGCTTAGCGCTAGGACGCGGCGACACAGATACGCAGTATTTT
TRBJ1-3,NA,NA,TRBV20-1,CSAADGNTIYF,TGCAGTGCTGCAGATGGAAACACCATATATTTT
TRBJ2-1,NA,NA,TRBV19,CASSMASGSYNEQFF,TGTGCCAGTAGTATGGCCAGCGGGTCGTACAATGAGCAGTTCTTC
TRBJ2-1,NA,NA,TRBV5-1,CASSGTQGNEQFF,TGCGCCAGCAGCGGAACTCAGGGTAATGAGCAGTTCTTC
TRBJ2-7,NA,NA,TRBV7-9,CASSFSGSGYEQYF,TGTGCCAGCAGCTTCTCCGGGAGTGGGTACGAGCAGTACTTC
TRBJ1-5,NA,TRBD1,TRBV7-2,CASSSPGQGHNQPQHF,TGTGCCAGCAGCTCCCCGGGACAGGGGCACAATCAGCCCCAGCATTTT
TRBJ2-5,NA,TRBD2,TRBV9,CASSVGAGVRETQYF,TGTGCCAGCAGCGTAGGAGCGGGAGTTCGTGAGACCCAGTACTTC
TRBJ2-2,NA,NA,TRBV19,CASSIGGFEELFF,TGTGCCAGTAGTATAGGTGGTTTCGAGGAGCTGTTTTTT
TRBJ2-7,NA,TRBD2,TRBV5-1,CASSLGTSGRSSYEQYF,TGCGCCAGCAGCTTGGGGACTAGCGGGAGGAGCTCCTACGAGCAGTACTTC
TRBJ2-2,NA,NA,TRBV10-3,CAVAEGANTGELFF,TGTGCCGTAGCCGAGGGGGCGAACACCGGGGAGCTGTTTTTT
TRBJ2-5,NA,TRBD1,TRBV12-3/TRBV12-4,CASSRGQQETQYF,TGTGCCAGCAGTAGGGGGCAGCAAGAGACCCAGTACTTC
TRBJ2-7,few,NA,TRBV28,CASSLPGYEQYF,TGTGCCAGCAGTTTACCGGGCTACGAGCAGTACTTC
TRBJ2-1,NA,TRBD2,TRBV19,CASSIGVLGTSGRAVEQFF,TGTGCCAGTAGTATTGGAGTATTGGGGACTAGCGGGAGGGCCGTTGAGCAGTTCTTC
TRBJ1-3,NA,NA,TRBV25-1,CASSEQGSGNTIYF,TGTGCCAGCAGTGAACAGGGCTCTGGAAACACCATATATTTT
TRBJ2-2,NA,NA,TRBV5-1,CASSFQGAGELFF,TGCGCCAGCAGCTTTCAGGGCGCCGGGGAGCTGTTTTTT
TRBJ1-2,NA,TRBD1,TRBV2,CASAPTGTNGYTF,TGTGCCAGCGCTCCGACAGGGACTAATGGCTACACCTTC
TRBJ2-2,NA,TRBD2,TRBV24-1,CATSDLGSGRTYTGELFF,TGTGCCACCAGTGATTTGGGGAGCGGGAGGACCTACACCGGGGAGCTGTTTTTT
TRBJ2-7,few,TRBD1,TRBV7-9,CASSPGSGGLYEQYF,TGTGCCAGCAGCCCGGGCTCAGGGGGCCTATACGAGCAGTACTTC
TRBJ1-3,NA,NA,TRBV11-3,CASSSRDGAGNTIYF,TGTGCCAGCAGCTCTCGGGACGGGGCAGGAAACACCATATATTTT